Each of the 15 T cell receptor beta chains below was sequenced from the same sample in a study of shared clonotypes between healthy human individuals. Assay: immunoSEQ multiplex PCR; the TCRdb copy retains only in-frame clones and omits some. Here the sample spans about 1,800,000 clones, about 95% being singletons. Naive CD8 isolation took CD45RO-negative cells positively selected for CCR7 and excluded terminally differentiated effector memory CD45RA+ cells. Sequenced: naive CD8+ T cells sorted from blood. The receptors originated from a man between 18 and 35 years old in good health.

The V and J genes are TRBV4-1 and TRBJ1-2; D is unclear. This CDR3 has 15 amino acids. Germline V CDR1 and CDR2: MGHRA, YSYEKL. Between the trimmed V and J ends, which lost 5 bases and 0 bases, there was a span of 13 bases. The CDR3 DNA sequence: TGCGCCAGCAGCTTCGACGGTAAACCTAACTATGGCTACACCTTC. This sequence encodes CASSFDGKPNYGYTF.

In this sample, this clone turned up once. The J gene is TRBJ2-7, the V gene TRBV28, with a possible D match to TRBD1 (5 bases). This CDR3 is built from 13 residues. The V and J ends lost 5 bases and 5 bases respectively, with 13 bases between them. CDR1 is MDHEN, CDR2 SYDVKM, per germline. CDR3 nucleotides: TGTGCCAGCAGTCTCAGGGCGAGAAACGAGCAGTACTTC. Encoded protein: CASSLRARNEQYF. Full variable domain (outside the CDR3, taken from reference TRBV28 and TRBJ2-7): DVKVTQSSRYLVKRTGEKVFLECVQDMDHENMFWYRQDPGLGLRLIYFSYDVKMKEKGDIPEGYSVSREKKERFSLILESASTNQTSMYLCASSLRARNEQYFGPGTRLTVT.

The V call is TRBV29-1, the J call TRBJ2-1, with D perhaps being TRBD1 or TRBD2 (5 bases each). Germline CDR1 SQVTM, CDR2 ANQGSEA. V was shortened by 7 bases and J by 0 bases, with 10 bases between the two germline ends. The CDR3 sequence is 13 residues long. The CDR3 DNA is TGCAGCGGAACCGGGACCTCCTACAATGAGCAGTTCTTC. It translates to CSGTGTSYNEQFF.

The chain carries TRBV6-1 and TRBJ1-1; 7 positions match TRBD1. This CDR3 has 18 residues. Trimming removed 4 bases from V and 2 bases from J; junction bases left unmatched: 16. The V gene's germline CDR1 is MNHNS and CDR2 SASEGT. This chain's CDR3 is CASSGRLGQLSDNTEAFF. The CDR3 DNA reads TGTGCCAGCAGTGGCCGCTTGGGACAGCTTAGTGATAACACTGAAGCTTTCTTT.

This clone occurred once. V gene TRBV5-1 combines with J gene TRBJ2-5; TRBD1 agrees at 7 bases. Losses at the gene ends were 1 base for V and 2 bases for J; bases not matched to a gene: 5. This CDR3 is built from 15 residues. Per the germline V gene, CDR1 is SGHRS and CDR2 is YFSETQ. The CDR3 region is CASSLWMGQQETQYF. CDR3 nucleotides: TGCGCCAGCAGCTTGTGGATGGGACAGCAAGAGACCCAGTACTTC.

CDR3: CASSFPIGELFF. The DNA for the CDR3 is TGTGCCAGCAGTTTCCCAATCGGGGAGCTGTTTTTT. The chain recombines TRBV27 with TRBJ2-2; no clear D. From germline, CDR1 is MNHEY and CDR2 SMNVEV (reference sequence). V shed 3 bases and J shed 7 bases, with 6 bases lying between them. The CDR3 extends over 12 amino acids.

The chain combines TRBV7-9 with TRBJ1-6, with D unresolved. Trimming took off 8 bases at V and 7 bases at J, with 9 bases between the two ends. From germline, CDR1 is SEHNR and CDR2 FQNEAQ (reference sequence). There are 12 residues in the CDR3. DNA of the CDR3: TGTGCCAGCGGGGAGGGCAATTCACCCCTCCACTTT. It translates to CASGEGNSPLHF.

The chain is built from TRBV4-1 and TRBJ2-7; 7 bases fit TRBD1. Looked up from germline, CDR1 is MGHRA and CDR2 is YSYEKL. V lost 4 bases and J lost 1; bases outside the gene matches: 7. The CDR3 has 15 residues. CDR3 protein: CASSPVWDSSYEQYF. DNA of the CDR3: TGCGCCAGCAGCCCCGTCTGGGACAGTTCCTACGAGCAGTACTTC.

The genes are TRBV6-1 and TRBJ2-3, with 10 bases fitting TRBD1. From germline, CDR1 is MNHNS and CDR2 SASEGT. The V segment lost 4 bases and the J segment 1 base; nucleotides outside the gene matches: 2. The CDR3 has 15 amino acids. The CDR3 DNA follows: TGTGCCAGCAGTGCGACAGGGGGCGGCACAGATACGCAGTATTTT. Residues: CASSATGGGTDTQYF.

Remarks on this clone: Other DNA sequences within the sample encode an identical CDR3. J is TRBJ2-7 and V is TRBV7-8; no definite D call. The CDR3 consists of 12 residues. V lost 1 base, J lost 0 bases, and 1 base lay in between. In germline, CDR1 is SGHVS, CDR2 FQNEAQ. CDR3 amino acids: CASSLVSYEQYF. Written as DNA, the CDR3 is TGTGCCAGCAGCTTAGTCTCCTACGAGCAGTACTTC.

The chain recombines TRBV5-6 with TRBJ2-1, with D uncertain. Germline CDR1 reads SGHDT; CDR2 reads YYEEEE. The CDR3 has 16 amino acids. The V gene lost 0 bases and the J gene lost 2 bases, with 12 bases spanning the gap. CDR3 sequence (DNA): TGTGCCAGCAGCTTGGTGATTGGGGTACCCTACAATGAGCAGTTCTTC. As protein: CASSLVIGVPYNEQFF.

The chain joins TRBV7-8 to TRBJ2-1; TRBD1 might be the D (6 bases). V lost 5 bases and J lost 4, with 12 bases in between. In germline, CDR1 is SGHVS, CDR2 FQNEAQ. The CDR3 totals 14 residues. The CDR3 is CASSPTGNYNEQFF. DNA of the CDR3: TGTGCCAGCAGCCCGACAGGAAATTACAATGAGCAGTTCTTC.

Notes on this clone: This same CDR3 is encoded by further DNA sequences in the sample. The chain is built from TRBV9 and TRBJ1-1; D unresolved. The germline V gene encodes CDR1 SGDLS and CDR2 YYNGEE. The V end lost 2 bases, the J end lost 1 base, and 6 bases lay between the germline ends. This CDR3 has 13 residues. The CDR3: CASSVGANTEAFF. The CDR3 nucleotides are TGTGCCAGCAGCGTCGGCGCGAACACTGAAGCTTTCTTT.

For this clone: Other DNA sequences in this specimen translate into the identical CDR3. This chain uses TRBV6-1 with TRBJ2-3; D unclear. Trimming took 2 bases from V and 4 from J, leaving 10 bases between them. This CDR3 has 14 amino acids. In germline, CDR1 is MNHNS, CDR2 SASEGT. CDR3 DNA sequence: TGTGCCAGCAGTGAACTGAGTTGGCCAGATACGCAGTATTTT. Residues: CASSELSWPDTQYF.

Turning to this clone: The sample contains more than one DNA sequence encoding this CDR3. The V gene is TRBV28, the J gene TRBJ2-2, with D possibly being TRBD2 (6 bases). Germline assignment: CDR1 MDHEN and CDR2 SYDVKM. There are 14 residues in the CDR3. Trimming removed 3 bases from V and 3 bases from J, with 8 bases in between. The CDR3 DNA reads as TGTGCCAGCAGTTTTACGGGAGACACCGGGGAGCTGTTTTTT. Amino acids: CASSFTGDTGELFF.